This T cell receptor beta chain was identified in a study of spatial heterogeneity in lung cancer. This clonotype was detected a few times. What it binds is not known. The V segment lost 2 bases and the J segment 2 bases; nucleotides outside the gene matches: 9. CDR1 SNHLY and CDR2 FYNNEI come from the germline V gene. The CDR3 has 17 residues. Time point of the sample: sample taken at primary tumor resection. Samples were obtained from around 72 donors, all untreated early-stage non-small cell lung cancer patients. The sequenced material consisted of unsorted whole RNA from tumor, nontumor lung or frozen PBMC. Study observations and caveats: Relative to follow-up, resection was when ubiquitous expanded tumor TCRs appeared more in blood.

Each TCR cDNA molecule bore a unique molecular identifier. Using its own MiXCR run on the 5' RACE reads, TCRdb lists one record per CDR3 protein. Among thousands of distinct CDR3 sequences listed, approximately 4.9% were seen once. The receptor comes from a male donor with early-stage non-small cell lung cancer. The J gene is TRBJ2-1, the V gene TRBV2; 7 nucleotides match TRBD2. The sample was PBMCs, taken at surgery. The CDR3 DNA follows: TGTGCCAGCAGTGAATTCCCCGTCGCGGGGGCCTACAATGAGCAGTTCTTC. Its translation is CASSEFPVAGAYNEQFF.